These 8 T cell receptor beta chains came from one sample sequenced in a study of T-cell memory formation after mild COVID-19. Each CDR3 protein gets one entry after TCRdb re-called the 5' RACE reads with MiXCR. The sample consists of fewer than 150,000 distinct CDR3 sequences, 5% to 6.5% of them appearing once. The sequencing input was PBMCs or a T cell subset sorted from them (not recorded which). The receptor source for this set is an adult woman who had mild COVID-19 (a few samples of this study predate the infection). Cell type and time point are not known.

This clonotype was found a few times. The gene calls are TRBV20-1 and TRBJ1-6, with 7 bases fitting TRBD1. The CDR3 is 15 amino acids. V shed 2 bases and J 7 bases; nucleotides not matched to a gene: 8. CDR1 is DFQATT and CDR2 is SNEGSKA in the germline V gene (reference sequence). CDR3 sequence (DNA): TGCAGTGCTAGACCGCCGGGACAGCCAAATTCACCCCTCCACTTT. Its protein product is CSARPPGQPNSPLHF.

This clonotype came up a few times. V usage is TRBV7-3 and J usage is TRBJ2-1; D might be TRBD2 (6 bases). CDR1 and CDR2 from the germline V gene are SGHTA and FQGTGA. The CDR3 has 14 amino acids. Trimming cost V 3 bases and J 4 bases, with 10 bases left between them. CDR3 in DNA: TGTGCCAGCAGCTTCGGGAGCGGATACAATGAGCAGTTCTTC. It codes for CASSFGSGYNEQFF. Full variable domain (missing parts from reference TRBV7-3 and TRBJ2-1): GAGVSQTPSNKVTEKGKYVELRCDPISGHTALYWYRQSLGQGPEFLIYFQGTGAADDSGLPNDRFFAVRPEGSVSTLKIQRTERGDSAVYLCASSFGSGYNEQFFGPGTRLTVL.

This clonotype has just a few counts. This sequence joins TRBV12-3 or TRBV12-4 and TRBJ2-3; 10 nucleotides agree with TRBD1. The V segment lost 4 bases and the J segment 2 bases; nucleotides outside the gene matches: 3. The CDR3 runs to 15 residues. CDR3 loop: CASSSRQGATDTQYF. The CDR3 DNA follows: TGTGCCAGCAGTTCACGACAGGGGGCCACAGATACGCAGTATTTT.

This clonotype has at least ten counts. The rearrangement links TRBV6-6 to TRBJ2-7, with 10 bases aligning to TRBD1. V lost 7 bases to trimming and J lost 5 bases; unmatched junction nucleotides: 5. Germline CDR1 MNHNY, CDR2 SVGAGI (reference sequence). The CDR3 extends over 13 amino acids. CDR3 nucleotide sequence: TGTGCCAGCACCCAGACAGGGGGCAACGAGCAGTACTTC. This gives the protein CASTQTGGNEQYF.

This clonotype was detected many times. This chain uses TRBV5-6 with TRBJ2-1; D uncertain. V was trimmed by 4 bases and J by 4 bases, leaving 9 bases between them. The germline V gene has CDR1 SGHDT and CDR2 YYEEEE. The CDR3 is 13 residues long. For the CDR3, the DNA is TGTGCCAGCAGCACGGACCAGTACAATGAGCAGTTCTTC. Residues: CASSTDQYNEQFF. Filled out from reference TRBV5-6 and TRBJ2-1, the complete variable domain reads DAGVTQSPTHLIKTRGQQVTLRCSPKSGHDTVSWYQQALGQGPQFIFQYYEEEERQRGNFPDRFSGHQFPNYSSELNVNALLLGDSALYLCASSTDQYNEQFFGPGTRLTVL.

The chain joins TRBV19 to TRBJ2-1; 15 bases are a match to TRBD2. The V segment lost 7 bases and the J segment 1 base; nucleotides outside the gene matches: 11. The CDR3 is 19 residues long. The germline V gene has CDR1 LNHDA and CDR2 SQIVND (reference sequence). CDR3 sequence reads: CASTIRTSGRVLSYNEQFF. CDR3 nucleotides: TGTGCCAGTACCATCCGGACTAGCGGGAGGGTCCTGTCCTACAATGAGCAGTTCTTC.

There are a few counts of this clonotype. The rearrangement joins TRBV18 to TRBJ2-1; D gene uncertain. The CDR3 length is 11 residues. Trimming removed 2 bases from V and 5 bases from J, with 1 base in between. Germline CDR1 reads KGHSH; CDR2 reads LQKENI. Here the CDR3 DNA reads TGTGCCAGCTCACCAAACAATGAGCAGTTCTTC. Amino acid sequence: CASSPNNEQFF.

This clonotype was counted many times. V usage is TRBV4-2 and J usage is TRBJ2-7, with a tentative D call TRBD1 (5 bases). The germline gives CDR1 LGHNA, CDR2 YNFKEQ. V was pared by 4 bases and J by 0 bases, with 10 bases between. The CDR3 length is 14 residues. CDR3 amino acids: CASSPTGASYEQYF. The DNA for the CDR3 is TGTGCCAGCAGCCCCACAGGAGCCTCCTACGAGCAGTACTTC.